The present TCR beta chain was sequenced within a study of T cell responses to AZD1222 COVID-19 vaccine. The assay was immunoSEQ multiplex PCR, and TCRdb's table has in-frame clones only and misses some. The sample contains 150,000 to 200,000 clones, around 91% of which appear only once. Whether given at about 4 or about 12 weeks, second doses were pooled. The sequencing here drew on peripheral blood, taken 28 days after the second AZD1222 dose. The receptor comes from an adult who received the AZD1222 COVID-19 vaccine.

The CDR3 nucleotides read TGTGCCAGCAGTTACCCAACGGGACTAGCGGGGAATGAGCAGTTCTTC. It yields the protein CASSYPTGLAGNEQFF. The chain recombines TRBV6-2 or TRBV6-3 with TRBJ2-1; 13 bases line up with TRBD2. Germline V lookup: CDR1 MNHEY, CDR2 SVGEGT. The length of the CDR3 is 16 residues. V dropped 2 bases and J dropped 7; count of bases not matched to a gene: 5.